A selection of T cell receptor beta chains follows, all from one sample in a study of cytomegalovirus exposure and HLA in healthy donors. TCRdb keeps only in-frame clones here, not all; method: immunoSEQ multiplex PCR. The sample contains 150,000 to 200,000 clones, 80% to 90% of which appear only once. The sequenced sample was PBMCs. The receptors come from a woman aged 25 to 45 in good health and CMV-seronegative. CDR3s include the opening cysteine and the closing phenylalanine or tryptophan. The order of the fields is J gene, clone size, V gene, D gene, CDR3 protein, CDR3 DNA. A D gene is named only where the DNA matches it firmly. Size is omitted from some rows. Given values are once, few, many or a class for expanded clones.

>TRBJ2-1|-|TRBV7-2|-
CASSFRGYNEQFF
TGTGCCAGCAGCTTTCGGGGGTACAATGAGCAGTTCTTC
>TRBJ1-2|-|TRBV4-1|-
CASSHSGGDYGYTF
TGCGCCAGCAGCCATTCTGGAGGGGACTATGGCTACACCTTC
>TRBJ1-2|-|TRBV7-9|-
CASSFNGRYGYTF
TGTGCCAGCAGCTTTAACGGGAGATATGGCTACACCTTC
>TRBJ2-1|-|TRBV4-3|TRBD2
CASSQRTSGINEQFF
TGCGCCAGCAGCCAGCGGACTAGCGGAATCAATGAGCAGTTCTTC
>TRBJ1-1|-|TRBV9|-
CASSVDSIPNTEAFF
TGTGCCAGCAGCGTAGATAGCATACCGAACACTGAAGCTTTCTTT
>TRBJ2-1|-|TRBV11-2|TRBD1
CASRFGQGRYNEQFF
TGTGCCAGCAGGTTCGGACAGGGAAGATACAATGAGCAGTTCTTC
>TRBJ2-5|-|TRBV6-1|TRBD2
CASSEASGGGSETQYF
TGTGCCAGCAGTGAAGCGAGCGGGGGGGGCTCAGAGACCCAGTACTTC
>TRBJ2-1|once|TRBV7-9|-
CASRPGGLSYNEQFF
TGTGCCAGCAGGCCGGGGGGCCTCTCCTACAATGAGCAGTTCTTC
>TRBJ2-3|-|TRBV2|-
CASIRGGGTDTQYF
TGTGCCAGCATTCGGGGCGGGGGCACAGATACGCAGTATTTT
>TRBJ2-1|-|TRBV7-2|TRBD2
CASSSSGGYNEQFF
TGTGCCAGCAGCTCTAGCGGGGGTTACAATGAGCAGTTCTTC
>TRBJ2-3|-|TRBV5-1|TRBD2
CASSPQTLAGPTDTQYF
TGCGCCAGCAGCCCGCAAACACTAGCGGGGCCCACAGATACGCAGTATTTT
>TRBJ2-1|-|TRBV18|-
CASSPGARSYNEQFF
TGTGCCAGCTCACCTGGTGCCAGGTCCTACAATGAGCAGTTCTTC
>TRBJ2-7|-|TRBV6-1|-
CASMRDYEQYF
TGTGCCAGCATGAGAGACTACGAGCAGTACTTC
>TRBJ1-1|-|TRBV6-6|-
CASSPMASGNTEAFF
TGTGCCAGCAGTCCGATGGCGTCGGGGAACACTGAAGCTTTCTTT
>TRBJ1-2|-|TRBV4-3|TRBD1
CASSQDRGLYGYTF
TGCGCCAGCAGCCAAGACAGGGGGCTCTATGGCTACACCTTC
>TRBJ1-2|-|TRBV5-4|TRBD1
CASSYPGTARDGYTF
TGTGCCAGCAGCTACCCCGGGACAGCCAGGGATGGCTACACCTTC
>TRBJ2-3|-|TRBV14|TRBD1
CASSPQGGTDTQYF
TGTGCCAGCAGCCCACAGGGGGGCACAGATACGCAGTATTTT
>TRBJ1-4|-|TRBV15|TRBD1
CATSRGGEQGGEKLFF
TGTGCCACCAGCAGAGGTGGAGAACAGGGGGGGGAAAAACTGTTTTTT
>TRBJ2-6|-|TRBV11-3|-
CASSEGAGANVLTF
TGTGCCAGCAGCGAGGGGGCTGGGGCCAACGTCCTGACTTTC
>TRBJ2-5|few|TRBV5-1|-
CASSFGTSGGGETQYF
TGCGCCAGCAGCTTCGGCACGTCGGGGGGCGGGGAGACCCAGTACTTC
>TRBJ1-1|-|TRBV4-1|TRBD1
CASSQATGGGTEAFF
TGCGCCAGCAGCCAAGCGACAGGGGGAGGTACTGAAGCTTTCTTT
>TRBJ1-2|few|TRBV18|-
CASSLTYREGYGYTF
TGTGCCAGCTCACTTACCTACAGGGAGGGCTATGGCTACACCTTC
>TRBJ2-3|-|TRBV9|TRBD2
CASSVAGGYTQYF
TGTGCCAGCAGCGTAGCGGGGGGGTATACGCAGTATTTT
>TRBJ2-3|-|TRBV7-6|TRBD2
CASSLLAELTDTQYF
TGTGCCAGCAGCCTGCTAGCGGAGCTCACAGATACGCAGTATTTT
>TRBJ2-2|once|TRBV5-6|-
CASSFRRLNTGELFF
TGTGCCAGCAGCTTTCGCAGGCTAAACACCGGGGAGCTGTTTTTT
>TRBJ2-1|-|TRBV7-7|TRBD1
CASSIGTGPHNEQFF
TGTGCTAGCAGCATCGGGACAGGGCCGCACAATGAGCAGTTCTTC
>TRBJ1-6|once|TRBV6-6|-
CASSYLGENSPLHF
TGTGCCAGCAGTTACCTCGGGGAGAATTCACCCCTCCACTTT
>TRBJ1-2|-|TRBV13|-
CASTNDRNYGYTF
TGTGCCAGCACAAACGACAGAAACTATGGCTACACCTTC
>TRBJ1-2|-|TRBV5-1|-
CASSSSGQSYGYTF
TGCGCCAGCAGCTCATCCGGACAGTCCTATGGCTACACCTTC
>TRBJ2-5|-|TRBV9|-
CASSIGPDFGETQYF
TGTGCCAGCAGCATAGGGCCGGACTTTGGGGAGACCCAGTACTTC
>TRBJ2-7|-|TRBV14|-
CASSQGRPTVYEQYF
TGTGCCAGCAGCCAAGGAAGGCCGACAGTCTACGAGCAGTACTTC
>TRBJ1-1|-|TRBV6-5|-
CASSPGRGNTEAFF
TGTGCCAGCAGTCCCGGCAGGGGAAACACTGAAGCTTTCTTT
>TRBJ2-7|few|TRBV5-1|TRBD1
CASMRGQGVSYEQYF
TGCGCCAGCATGCGGGGACAGGGGGTGTCCTACGAGCAGTACTTC
>TRBJ1-4|-|TRBV11-2|TRBD1
CASSPLKTGKLFF
TGTGCCAGCAGCCCCCTTAAGACAGGGAAACTGTTTTTT
>TRBJ2-7|-|TRBV6-5|TRBD2
CASSNGLAGAGEQYF
TGTGCCAGCAGTAACGGACTAGCGGGGGCGGGGGAGCAGTACTTC
>TRBJ2-7|-|TRBV5-4|-
CASSLELASYEQYF
TGTGCCAGCAGCTTGGAACTAGCCTCCTACGAGCAGTACTTC
>TRBJ1-1|-|TRBV2|-
CASTFDRFTEAFF
TGTGCCAGCACTTTCGACAGGTTTACTGAAGCTTTCTTT
>TRBJ1-1|-|TRBV2|TRBD1
CASSTDRGDTEAFF
TGTGCCAGCAGTACCGACAGGGGGGACACTGAAGCTTTCTTT
>TRBJ1-6|-|TRBV15|TRBD1
CATSKEDRDHSSPLHF
TGTGCCACCAGCAAGGAGGACAGGGATCACAGTTCACCCCTCCACTTT
>TRBJ2-2|-|TRBV9|TRBD1
CASSVEGAAAGELFF
TGTGCCAGCAGCGTTGAGGGGGCGGCGGCCGGGGAGCTGTTTTTT
>TRBJ1-1|-|TRBV6-5|-
CASRRGTPNTEAFF
TGTGCCAGCAGACGCGGGACCCCGAACACTGAAGCTTTCTTT
>TRBJ1-2|-|TRBV12-5|-
CASGLVSWGGYGYTF
TGTGCTAGTGGTTTGGTGAGCTGGGGGGGCTATGGCTACACCTTC
>TRBJ1-4|-|TRBV4-2|-
CASSQSSGDSEKLFF
TGTGCCAGCAGCCAATCCTCGGGAGATAGTGAAAAACTGTTTTTT
>TRBJ2-7|-|TRBV4-2|TRBD2
CASSQKGLAVGEQYF
TGTGCCAGCAGCCAAAAGGGACTAGCTGTCGGCGAGCAGTACTTC